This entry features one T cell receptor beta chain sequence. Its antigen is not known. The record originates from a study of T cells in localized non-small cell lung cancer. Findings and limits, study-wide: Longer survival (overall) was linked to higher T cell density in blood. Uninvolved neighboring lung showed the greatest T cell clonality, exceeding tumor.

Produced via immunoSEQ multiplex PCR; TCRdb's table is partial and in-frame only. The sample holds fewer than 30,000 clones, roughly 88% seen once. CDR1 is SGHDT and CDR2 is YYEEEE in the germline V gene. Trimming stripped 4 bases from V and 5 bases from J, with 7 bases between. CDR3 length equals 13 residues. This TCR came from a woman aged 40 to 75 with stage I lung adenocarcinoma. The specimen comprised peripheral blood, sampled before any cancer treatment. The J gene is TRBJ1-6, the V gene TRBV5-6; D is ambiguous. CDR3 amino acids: CASSPDDNSPLHF. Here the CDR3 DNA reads TGTGCCAGCAGCCCAGATGATAATTCACCCCTCCACTTT.